These 10 T cell receptor beta chains were sequenced from one sample in a study of Ad26.COV2.S vaccination and SARS-CoV-2 variants. As for treatment: 15 to 20 received Ad26.COV2.S at low or high dose, single or two shots; 5 received placebo; per-sample allocation not given. Sampling was performed 63 days after the first vaccine or placebo injection. Method: immunoSEQ multiplex PCR; TCRdb's copy keeps in-frame clones and lacks some. The sample holds some 290,000 clones; approximately 86% are singletons and the top ten take under 2%. The source was peripheral blood, collected in a trial of Ad26.COV2.S vaccine versus placebo. These receptors were obtained from a person aged 18-65 years who received the Ad26.COV2.S COVID-19 vaccine or a placebo.

V is TRBV27 and J is TRBJ2-7, with 8 positions matching TRBD1. Germline V CDR1 and CDR2: MNHEY, SMNVEV (reference sequence). This CDR3 is built from 13 residues. V shed 6 bases, J shed 5 bases, and the junction held 6 bases outside the gene matches. CDR3 in DNA: TGTGCCAGCAGGAAGACAGGGGTCCACGAGCAGTACTTC. Translation: CASRKTGVHEQYF.

The chain joins TRBV2 to TRBJ2-1, with 15 bases that match TRBD2. This CDR3 is built from 14 residues. The V and J ends lost 6 bases and 10 bases, in that order; junction bases with no gene match: 4. CDR1 and CDR2 (germline): SNHLY, FYNNEI. CDR3 sequence reads: CASRLGTSGGEQFF. The CDR3 DNA is TGTGCCAGCAGGCTCGGGACTAGCGGGGGGGAGCAGTTCTTC.

V and J are TRBV6-2 or TRBV6-3 and TRBJ2-1; 13 bases match TRBD2. The V gene's germline CDR1 is MNHEY and CDR2 SVGEGT. This CDR3 has 15 amino acids. V was clipped by 0 bases and J by 8 bases; unmatched bases: 1. The CDR3 coding sequence is TGTGCCAGCAGTTACTCCGGACTAGCGGGGGATGAGCAGTTCTTC. It yields the protein CASSYSGLAGDEQFF.

The gene calls are TRBV19 and TRBJ1-3, with 7 nucleotides matching TRBD1. Germline CDR1 reads LNHDA; CDR2 reads SQIVND (reference sequence). The CDR3 runs to 13 residues. The V gene end was trimmed by 9 bases and the J gene end by 3 bases; junction bases not matched to a gene: 5. The CDR3 DNA reads as TGTGCCAGCGGACAGGACGGTGGAAACACCATATATTTT. As protein: CASGQDGGNTIYF.

This clone was seen only a few times. J is TRBJ2-7 and V is TRBV5-6; D uncertain. This CDR3 has 15 amino acids. CDR1 and CDR2 from the germline V gene are SGHDT and YYEEEE. Trimming took off 0 bases at V and 3 bases at J, with 13 bases between the two ends. This CDR3 reads CASSLVTASHYEQYF. CDR3 nucleotide sequence: TGTGCCAGCAGCTTGGTTACAGCCTCACACTACGAGCAGTACTTC.

The V gene is TRBV7-8, the J gene TRBJ2-2, with 10 bases lining up with TRBD1. V gave up 1 base and J gave up 2 bases; unmatched junction bases: 7. Germline CDR1 and CDR2: SGHVS and FQNEAQ. The CDR3 extends over 18 amino acids. This CDR3 is CASSLGRVTGGNTGELFF. Here the CDR3 DNA reads TGTGCCAGCAGCTTAGGAAGGGTGACAGGGGGCAACACCGGGGAGCTGTTTTTT.

The genes are TRBV11-2 and TRBJ2-6; no definite D call. This CDR3 has 17 residues. V shed 5 bases and J shed 0 bases, with 14 bases lying between them. Germline assignment: CDR1 SGHAT and CDR2 FQNNGV. CDR3 amino acids: CASSRSITRSGANVLTF. The CDR3, as DNA: TGTGCCAGCAGCCGCTCAATTACCCGCTCTGGGGCCAACGTCCTGACTTTC.

V usage is TRBV30 and J usage is TRBJ2-2, with D unresolved. The CDR3 covers 13 residues. V gave up 4 bases and J gave up 2 bases, with 8 bases separating them. Per the germline V gene, CDR1 is GTSNPN and CDR2 is SVGIG (reference sequence). For the CDR3, the DNA is TGTGCCTGGACCTTTGGTAACACCGGGGAGCTGTTTTTT. Translation: CAWTFGNTGELFF.

The CDR3 spells CASSDLAGAYNEQFF. The CDR3 DNA sequence: TGTGCCAGCAGTGATTTAGCGGGGGCCTACAATGAGCAGTTCTTC. This chain links TRBV6-4 with TRBJ2-1, with 9 bases lining up with TRBD2. This CDR3 comprises 15 residues. Per germline, CDR1 MRHNA and CDR2 SNTAGT. The junction had 2 bases not matched to a gene; V was cut back by 3 bases and J by 2 bases.

The rearrangement links TRBV25-1 to TRBJ1-2; D is possibly TRBD1 (5 bases). V dropped 1 base and J dropped 4 bases, with 10 bases sitting between them. Looked up from germline, CDR1 is MGHDK and CDR2 is SYGVNS. The CDR3 is 14 residues long. The CDR3: CASSESGLAYGYTF. In DNA form, the CDR3 reads TGTGCCAGCAGTGAATCGGGGCTGGCCTATGGCTACACCTTC.